This T cell receptor (beta chain) was identified during a study of blood T cell repertoires in COVID-19. V trimming: 8 bases; J trimming: 3 bases; junction bases outside the gene matches: 11. This CDR3 contains 17 residues. Germline V gene data show CDR1 as SNHLY and CDR2 as FYNNEI. Clones were read by immunoSEQ multiplex PCR, and TCRdb kept only the in-frame ones, dropping some. The data hold under 250,000 clones, with 80% observed a single time. The source material was peripheral blood. This TCR was sampled from a human donor in a cohort sampled during active COVID-19. This chain joins TRBV2 and TRBJ2-2, with TRBD2 matching 11 bases. This CDR3 is CASARARTSGYTGELFF. Written as DNA, the CDR3 is TGTGCCAGCGCTAGAGCACGGACTAGCGGGTACACCGGGGAGCTGTTTTTT.